This is a list of T cell receptor beta chains from one sample in a study of early T cells in non-severe SARS-CoV-2 infection. TCRdb re-called the 5' RACE reads through MiXCR, storing one row per CDR3 protein. The sample contains 70,000 to 90,000 distinct CDR3 sequences, approximately 10% of which appear only once. The sequencing input was whole blood. These receptors originate from an adult who was a healthcare worker with PCR-confirmed SARS-CoV-2 infection or an uninfected control (not recorded which). Both conserved end residues are part of each CDR3. D genes are given only for firm matches. Where a row states a size, it is once, few, many or the class of an expanded clone; other rows omit it.

clone size	D gene	V gene	J gene	CDR3 DNA	CDR3 protein
NA	TRBD2	TRBV7-2	TRBJ2-3	TGTGCCAGCAGGTGGCGGGGGGGCGGTAGCACAGATACGCAGTATTTT	CASRWRGGGSTDTQYF
NA	NA	TRBV10-3	TRBJ1-1	TGTGCCATCTCCGGGACACTAGGCACTGAAGCTTTCTTT	CAISGTLGTEAFF
NA	NA	TRBV10-3	TRBJ2-3	TGTGCCATCAGTGACACAGATACGCAGTATTTT	CAISDTDTQYF
NA	TRBD1	TRBV12-3/TRBV12-4	TRBJ2-2	TGTGCCAGCAGGCCCATCAGGGGGCTAAACGGGGAGCTGTTTTTT	CASRPIRGLNGELFF
NA	NA	TRBV7-9	TRBJ1-2	TGTGCCAGCAGCCCCACGAGCTCCTATGGCTACACCTTC	CASSPTSSYGYTF
few	NA	TRBV5-5	TRBJ1-6	TGTGCCAGCAGCTTGCGTGGGAGAGATGGGAATTCACCCCTCCACTTT	CASSLRGRDGNSPLHF
NA	NA	TRBV7-3	TRBJ1-2	TGTGCCAGCAGCTTATCGGGGTACTATGGCTACACCTTC	CASSLSGYYGYTF
NA	NA	TRBV5-4	TRBJ1-2	TGTGCCAGCAGCTCGTTCGTTCTGCGCCAATATGGCTACACCTTC	CASSSFVLRQYGYTF
many	NA	TRBV7-6	TRBJ2-3	TGTGCCAGCAGCTCGGGACATGCCAGCACAGATACGCAGTATTTT	CASSSGHASTDTQYF
NA	TRBD2	TRBV6-6	TRBJ2-1	TGTGCCAGCACCGGACTAGCGGGGGGAGTCGCGAGGGGCTACAATGAGCAGTTCTTC	CASTGLAGGVARGYNEQFF
few	NA	TRBV27	TRBJ1-5	TGTGCCAGCAGTTTATTGGATAGCAATCAGCCCCAGCATTTT	CASSLLDSNQPQHF
few	NA	TRBV7-3	TRBJ2-6	TGTGCCAGCAGCCCCTCGCGGCACTCTGGGGCCAACGTCCTGACTTTC	CASSPSRHSGANVLTF